These 3 T cell receptor beta chains share one sample of origin, sequenced in a study of T-cell memory formation after mild COVID-19 (dated by TCRdb to the early 2020s). Library preparation was by 5' RACE. Instrument on record: Illumina NovaSeq 6000. TCRdb cleaned the public reads at Q25 with fastp, built clones with MiXCR and kept in-frame beta chains. Merged by CDR3 protein, the rows form single entries marked with the most common genes and DNA. The sample includes roughly 370,000 distinct CDR3 sequences, with 15% to 20% observed a single time. The ten largest clones add up to roughly 21% of the sample. Sequencing used PBMCs or a T cell subset sorted from them (not recorded which). The receptors come from a man aged 18-30 years who had mild COVID-19 (a few samples of this study predate the infection). The sample titles of this study are shuffled in the database, so cell type and time point are left out; the donor was told from shared clones.

The chain uses TRBV4-2 and TRBJ2-2; 10 bases map to TRBD2. Unmatched junction bases numbered 5, after V lost 2 bases and J lost 8 bases. In germline, CDR1 is LGHNA, CDR2 YNFKEQ. The CDR3 covers 15 residues. The CDR3 bases are TGTGCCAGCAGCCAATCGGCTAGCGGGGGTGGGGAGCTGTTTTTT. Amino acid sequence: CASSQSASGGGELFF.

There are a few counts of this clonotype. This rearrangement joins TRBV29-1 to TRBJ1-1, with D perhaps matching TRBD1 (5 bases). This CDR3 is 10 amino acids long. Trimming cost V 7 bases and J 5 bases, with 8 bases left between them. Germline CDR1 reads SQVTM; CDR2 reads ANQGSEA. CDR3 sequence: CSGQGTEAFF. CDR3 DNA sequence: TGCAGCGGTCAGGGAACTGAAGCTTTCTTT.

The chain has TRBV5-5 and TRBJ2-5; D gene uncertain. The CDR3 has 13 amino acids. Trimming took 5 bases from V and 5 from J, leaving 13 bases between them. In germline, CDR1 is SGHKS, CDR2 YYEKEE (reference sequence). CDR3 region: CASSYPRRETQYF. In nucleotides, the CDR3 is TGTGCCAGCAGTTACCCTCGGCGGGAGACCCAGTACTTC.